A selection of T cell receptor beta chains follows, all from one sample in a study of T-cell reconstitution after alpha-beta-depleted transplantation in children. TCRdb fed the PCR reads into MiXCR, producing one record per CDR3 protein. Altogether nearly 20,000 distinct CDR3 sequences are present, under 15% being singletons, with the ten largest covering around 36%. This material consisted of PBMCs, mostly from graft donor cells, taken 60 days after TCRalphabeta/CD19-depleted stem cell transplant. The receptors were gathered from a female patient aged 2-15 years who had a stem cell transplant for congenital amegakaryocytic thrombocytopenia, so the T cells may come from the graft donor. Each CDR3 is given with its conserved first and last residue. The D gene is left open where the match is weak. Clone size is stated in some rows and not others, as once, few, many or a class when expanded.

TRBD2	TRBV6-5	TRBJ2-1	many	TGTGCCAGCAGCCGTACGAAGCGGGAGGTCGCTGAGCAGTTCTTC	CASSRTKREVAEQFF
NA	TRBV28	TRBJ2-1	many	TGTGCCACCAGGAGAGGGCCAGCCAGTCCGGGACAGTTCTTC	CATRRGPASPGQFF
TRBD1	TRBV29-1	TRBJ1-1	many	TGCAGCGTTGAAGACCCGGACAGGGTGACTGAAGCTTTCTTT	CSVEDPDRVTEAFF
NA	TRBV29-1	TRBJ2-1	few	TGCAGCGTTCGGGGCTACAATGAGCAGTTCTTC	CSVRGYNEQFF
NA	TRBV11-2	TRBJ1-4	many	TGTGCCAGCAGCCCTAGGAGACATAATGAAAAACTGTTTTTT	CASSPRRHNEKLFF
NA	TRBV28	TRBJ1-2	few	TGTGCCAGCAGTTTCGGGGACACTAACTATGGCTACACCTTC	CASSFGDTNYGYTF
TRBD2	TRBV20-1	TRBJ2-5	many	TGCAGTGCTAGGCGGGAGGATTCTCAGACCCAGTACTTC	CSARREDSQTQYF
TRBD2	TRBV20-1	TRBJ2-1	many	TGCAGTGCTAGAGCGGGACTAGCTGTAAATGAGCAGTTCTTC	CSARAGLAVNEQFF
NA	TRBV11-2	TRBJ2-7	many	TGTGCCAGCAGCCTTAGTCCCAGGGGGGAACTATACGAGCAGTACTTC	CASSLSPRGELYEQYF
NA	TRBV7-9	TRBJ2-2	many	TGTGCCGTAAGGGCGCGGAGCACCGGGGAGCTGTTTTTT	CAVRARSTGELFF
NA	TRBV28	TRBJ2-7	once	TGTGCCAGCAGGCCCCTACGTGCGAGCTCCTACGAGCAGTACTTC	CASRPLRASSYEQYF
TRBD1	TRBV7-2	TRBJ1-2	medium-sized	TGTGCCAGCAGCTTAGGAAGGGGGCCGGACTATGGCTACACCTTC	CASSLGRGPDYGYTF
NA	TRBV7-6	TRBJ2-1	NA	TGTGCCAGCAGCTTCCGACAGGCGTCCTACAATGAGCAGTTCTTC	CASSFRQASYNEQFF
TRBD2	TRBV15	TRBJ2-7	many	TGTGCCACCGCGGGGGGCTCTAACTACGAGCAGTACTTC	CATAGGSNYEQYF
NA	TRBV7-8	TRBJ2-5	many	TGTGCCAGCAGCTACAGGCCCCGTCCCCAAGAGACCCAGTACTTC	CASSYRPRPQETQYF
NA	TRBV6-5	TRBJ2-4	many	TGTGCCAGCAGTTACTCGATGGGGGTAGCCAAAAACATTCAGTACTTC	CASSYSMGVAKNIQYF
TRBD1	TRBV5-6	TRBJ2-4	NA	TGTGCCAGCAGCTACAGGGGGCGAGCCAAAAACATTCAGTACTTC	CASSYRGRAKNIQYF
NA	TRBV14	TRBJ1-2	many	TGTGCCAGCAGCCAGGGCAACTATGGCTACACCTTC	CASSQGNYGYTF
TRBD1	TRBV20-1	TRBJ1-5	many	TGCAGTGCTAGAGCCCAGGGGGGACTTGGGCAGCCCCAGCATTTT	CSARAQGGLGQPQHF
NA	TRBV7-9	TRBJ2-7	many	TGTGCCAGCAGCGGTCGACAGGGAGGGAACGAGCAGTACTTC	CASSGRQGGNEQYF
NA	TRBV18	TRBJ1-5	many	TGTGCCAGCTCACCTACTAGACAGGCGGGGAATCAGCCCCAGCATTTT	CASSPTRQAGNQPQHF
NA	TRBV20-1	TRBJ1-1	many	TGCAGTGCTAGAGATAGTAGGGGGACTGAAGCTTTCTTT	CSARDSRGTEAFF
NA	TRBV5-5	TRBJ2-7	many	TGTGCCAGCAGCTTGGTTGGGGGCTCCTACGAGCAGTACTTC	CASSLVGGSYEQYF
TRBD1	TRBV14	TRBJ2-1	many	TGTGCCAGCAGCCGTTGGGACAGGGCCACATACAATGAGCAGTTCTTC	CASSRWDRATYNEQFF
NA	TRBV27	TRBJ2-1	many	TGTGCCAGCAGTTTTAGGGCAAGGACCACGAGCTCCTACAATGAGCAGTTCTTC	CASSFRARTTSSYNEQFF
TRBD2	TRBV30	TRBJ2-1	NA	TGTGCCTGGAACACGGCCGCCAAATCCCAAGCGGGAGTCGGCAATGAGCAGTTCTTC	CAWNTAAKSQAGVGNEQFF
NA	TRBV12-3/TRBV12-4	TRBJ2-3	many	TGTGCCAGCAGTACGGACAGAAGCACAGATACGCAGTATTTT	CASSTDRSTDTQYF
NA	TRBV30	TRBJ1-3	many	TGTGCCTGGAGTGGGTACCAACCAGGGATTGCTGGAAACACCATATATTTT	CAWSGYQPGIAGNTIYF
TRBD2	TRBV28	TRBJ2-7	NA	TGTGCCAGCATGGCGGGAGGGATCTCCGAGCAGTACTTC	CASMAGGISEQYF
NA	TRBV21-1	TRBJ1-3	many	TGTGCCAGCAGCTTTGGCTCCGAAGGAAACACCATATATTTT	CASSFGSEGNTIYF
TRBD2	TRBV28	TRBJ2-1	NA	TGTGCCAGCAGTTTATCGACTAGCGGGAGCTCCTACAATGAGCAGTTCTTC	CASSLSTSGSSYNEQFF
TRBD2	TRBV5-5	TRBJ2-3	many	TGTGCCAGCAGCTTGGAGGGACTAGCTAATACGCAGTATTTT	CASSLEGLANTQYF